This T cell receptor beta chain was identified in a study of blood T cell repertoires in COVID-19. About the study: The samples span acute and convalescent COVID-19 from the United States, Italy and Spain. In each case, the material was cDNA or gDNA derived from T cells, B-cell-depleted T cells, or PBMCs.

In the original analysis: Estimation of nucleated cell counts was performed using reference gene primer amplification. Using immunoSEQ multiplex PCR, the repertoire was profiled, and TCRdb retains in-frame clones only, with some absent. V and J calls and clone size come straight from that table; D and trimming were deduced from the DNA. The sample has about 280,000 clones; roughly 86% are singletons. Sequencing input: peripheral blood. The receptor comes from a woman in her thirties who had recovered from COVID-19.

CDR3 nucleotides: TGTGCCAGCAGCCGTTGGACTAGCGGGGATAAACACTACGAGCAGTACTTC. Amino acids: CASSRWTSGDKHYEQYF. This chain uses TRBV5-6 with TRBJ2-7; TRBD2 matches 12 bases. V gave up 4 bases and J gave up 3 bases; unmatched junction bases: 11. This CDR3 comprises 17 residues. CDR1 and CDR2 from the germline V gene are SGHDT and YYEEEE.